This T cell receptor (beta chain) was retrieved from a study of OX40 agonist ivuxolimab in advanced cancers. Study summary: Patients in dose escalation had liver, melanoma, kidney or head and neck cancers. Of the participants, approximately 36% had some prior anti-PD-1, anti-PD-L1 or anti-CTLA-4 therapy, which was allowed. One patient with hepatocellular carcinoma and two with cutaneous melanoma, three in all, had partial responses.

Clones were sequenced by immunoSEQ multiplex PCR, and TCRdb holds only the in-frame ones, with some missing. The table has 53,000 or so clones, about 90% seen once. The CDR3 runs 12 residues. V was trimmed by 0 bases and J by 6 bases, leaving 6 bases between them. From germline, CDR1 is SGHDT and CDR2 YYEEEE. This specimen was CD4+ or CD8+ T cells sorted from blood, taken in a trial of the OX40 agonist ivuxolimab. The sequence came from an adult with an advanced solid tumor such as melanoma, head and neck, liver or kidney cancer. The rearrangement uses TRBV5-6 and TRBJ1-2; tentative D call: TRBD1 (5 bases). CDR3 nucleotide sequence: TGTGCCAGCAGCTTGGCCAGGGATGGCTACACCTTC. Protein: CASSLARDGYTF.